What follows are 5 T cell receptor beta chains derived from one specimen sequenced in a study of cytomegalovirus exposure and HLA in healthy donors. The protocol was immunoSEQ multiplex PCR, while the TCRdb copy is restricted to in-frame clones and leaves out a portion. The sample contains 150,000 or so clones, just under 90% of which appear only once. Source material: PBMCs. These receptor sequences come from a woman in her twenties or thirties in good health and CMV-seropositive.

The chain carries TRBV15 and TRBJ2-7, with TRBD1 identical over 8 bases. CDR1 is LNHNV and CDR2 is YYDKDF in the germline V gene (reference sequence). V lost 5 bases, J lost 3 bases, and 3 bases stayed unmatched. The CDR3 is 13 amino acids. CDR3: CATSGTGGYEQYF. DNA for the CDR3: TGTGCCACCAGCGGAACAGGGGGCTACGAGCAGTACTTC.

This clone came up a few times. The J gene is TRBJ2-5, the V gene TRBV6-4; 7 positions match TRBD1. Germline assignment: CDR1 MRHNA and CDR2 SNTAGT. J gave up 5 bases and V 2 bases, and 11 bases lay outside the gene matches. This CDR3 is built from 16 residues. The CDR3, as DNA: TGTGCCAGCAGTGACCCCGACAGGGTCGGTCCTGAGACCCAGTACTTC. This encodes CASSDPDRVGPETQYF.

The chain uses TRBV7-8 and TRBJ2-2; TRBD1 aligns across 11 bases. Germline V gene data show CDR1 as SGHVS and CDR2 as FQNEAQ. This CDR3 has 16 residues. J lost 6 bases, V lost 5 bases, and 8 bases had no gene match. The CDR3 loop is CASSPRTGGTSGELFF. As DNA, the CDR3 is TGTGCCAGCAGCCCGAGGACAGGGGGCACGTCCGGGGAGCTGTTTTTT. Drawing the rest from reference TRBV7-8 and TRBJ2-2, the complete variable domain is GAGVSQSPRYKVAKRGQDVALRCDPISGHVSLFWYQQALGQGPEFLTYFQNEAQLDKSGLPSDRFFAERPEGSVSTLKIQRTQQEDSAVYLCASSPRTGGTSGELFFGEGSRLTVL.

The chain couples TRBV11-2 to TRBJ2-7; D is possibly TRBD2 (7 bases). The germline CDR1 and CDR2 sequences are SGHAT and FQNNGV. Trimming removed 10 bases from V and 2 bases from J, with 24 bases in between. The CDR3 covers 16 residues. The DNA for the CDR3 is TGTGCCACCCACAAGGGGGGATCGCGGGAGACCTACGAGCAGTACTTC. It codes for CATHKGGSRETYEQYF.

The CDR3 sequence is CASSDQGWNTGELFF. The CDR3, as DNA: TGTGCCAGTAGTGATCAGGGTTGGAACACCGGGGAGCTGTTTTTT. The chain employs TRBV19 and TRBJ2-2; weak D call: TRBD1 (5 bases). The germline V and J ends were trimmed by 5 bases and 1 base, with 11 bases remaining between them. The CDR3 sequence is 15 residues long. Germline V lookup: CDR1 LNHDA, CDR2 SQIVND (reference sequence).